This TCR beta chain was recorded in a study of blood T cell repertoires in COVID-19. This CDR3 is 14 amino acids long. Trimming left V 0 bases short and J 1 base short, with 6 bases between. Germline-derived CDR1 and CDR2 are MNHNY and SVGAGI (reference sequence). The assay was immunoSEQ multiplex PCR, and TCRdb's table has in-frame clones only and misses some. The sample has roughly 59,000 clones, around 73% seen once. Sequenced: peripheral blood. The chain carries TRBV6-6 and TRBJ1-1; TRBD1 is a possible D gene (6 bases). The receptor comes from an elderly man with acute or convalescent COVID-19. CDR3 residues: CASSYSQGNTEAFF. The CDR3 DNA is TGTGCCAGCAGTTACTCACAGGGGAACACTGAAGCTTTCTTT.